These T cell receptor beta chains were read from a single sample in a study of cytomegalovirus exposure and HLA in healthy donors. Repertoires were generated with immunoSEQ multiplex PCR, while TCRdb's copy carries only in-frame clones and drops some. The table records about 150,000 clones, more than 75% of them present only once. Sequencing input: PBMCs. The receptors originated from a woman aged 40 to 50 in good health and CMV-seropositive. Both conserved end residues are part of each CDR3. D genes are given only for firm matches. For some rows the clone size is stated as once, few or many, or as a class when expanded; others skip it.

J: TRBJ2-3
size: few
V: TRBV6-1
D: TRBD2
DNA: TGTGCCAGCAGTGTGGGGGGTGGGACTAGAGGCACAGATACGCAGTATTTT
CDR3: CASSVGGGTRGTDTQYF

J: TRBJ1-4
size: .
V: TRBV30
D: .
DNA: TGTGCCTGGAGGGCAGGGAGGTCGGCTAATGAAAAACTGTTTTTT
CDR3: CAWRAGRSANEKLFF

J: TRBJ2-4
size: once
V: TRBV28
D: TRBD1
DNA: TGTGCCAGCCTAAGCCCAGGGGGTAACATTCAGTACTTC
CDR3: CASLSPGGNIQYF

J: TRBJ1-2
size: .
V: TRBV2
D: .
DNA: TGTGCCAGCAGTGAAGCGCGTCGAGCCACTAACTATGGCTACACCTTC
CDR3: CASSEARRATNYGYTF

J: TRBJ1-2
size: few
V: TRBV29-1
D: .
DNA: TGCAGCGTTGAAACAGGACCTGGCTACACCTTC
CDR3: CSVETGPGYTF

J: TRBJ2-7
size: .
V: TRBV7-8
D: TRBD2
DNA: TGTGCCAGCAGGAAGGGACTAGCGGGAGAATACGAGCAGTACTTC
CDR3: CASRKGLAGEYEQYF

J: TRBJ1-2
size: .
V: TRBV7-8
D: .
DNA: TGTGCCAGCAGCTTAGCAGAGAGGGAACACTATGGCTACACCTTC
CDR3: CASSLAEREHYGYTF

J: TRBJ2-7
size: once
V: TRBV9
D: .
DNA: TGTGCCAGCAGCGATGGGAGTTACGAGCAGTACTTC
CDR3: CASSDGSYEQYF

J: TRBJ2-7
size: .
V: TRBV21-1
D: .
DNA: TGTGCCAGCAGCAAATCAACGGAGGTGTACGAGCAGTACTTC
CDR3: CASSKSTEVYEQYF

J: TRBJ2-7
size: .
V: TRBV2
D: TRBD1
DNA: TGTGCCGACTCCCGGGACAGGGGCAACTACGAGCAGTACTTC
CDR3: CADSRDRGNYEQYF

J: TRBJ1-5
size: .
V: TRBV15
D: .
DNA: TGTGCCACCAGCGTAAGACGGGTCAATCAGCCCCAGCATTTT
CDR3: CATSVRRVNQPQHF

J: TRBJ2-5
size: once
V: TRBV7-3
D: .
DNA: TGTGCCAGCAGCTTAGATGGGAGGAAAGAGACCCAGTACTTC
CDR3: CASSLDGRKETQYF

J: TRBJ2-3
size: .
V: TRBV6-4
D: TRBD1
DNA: TGTGCCAGCAGCAGGGACAGGGTAGATACGCAGTATTTT
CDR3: CASSRDRVDTQYF

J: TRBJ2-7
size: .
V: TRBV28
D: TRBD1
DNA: TGTGCCAGCAGTCCCGGGACAGGGGATGAGCAGTACTTC
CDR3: CASSPGTGDEQYF

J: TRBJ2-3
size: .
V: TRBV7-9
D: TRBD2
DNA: TGTGCCAGCAGCCTCGGGACTAGCGGAGGCACAGATACGCAGTATTTT
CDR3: CASSLGTSGGTDTQYF

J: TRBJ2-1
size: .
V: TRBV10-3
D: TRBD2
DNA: TGTGCCATCAGTGTCGGGAGGGCCAATAATGAGCAGTTCTTC
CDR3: CAISVGRANNEQFF

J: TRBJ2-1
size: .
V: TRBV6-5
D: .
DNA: TGTGCCAGCAGCCGGGGGAAATTCTACAATGAGCAGTTCTTC
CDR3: CASSRGKFYNEQFF

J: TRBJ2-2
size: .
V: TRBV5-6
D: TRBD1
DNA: TGTGCCAGCAGAAGCGGGACAGGGGCCGGGGAGCTGTTTTTT
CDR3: CASRSGTGAGELFF

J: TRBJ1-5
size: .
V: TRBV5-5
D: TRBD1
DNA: TGTGCCAGCAGCTCGACAGGGGGCAAGGGCAATCAGCCCCAGCATTTT
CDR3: CASSSTGGKGNQPQHF

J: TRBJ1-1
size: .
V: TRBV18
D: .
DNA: TGTGCCAGCGACGGCGGAGGGATGAACACTGAAGCTTTCTTT
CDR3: CASDGGGMNTEAFF

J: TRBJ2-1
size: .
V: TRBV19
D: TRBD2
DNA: TGTGCCAGTAGTACCCCTAGCGGCTCCTACAATGAGCAGTTCTTC
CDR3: CASSTPSGSYNEQFF

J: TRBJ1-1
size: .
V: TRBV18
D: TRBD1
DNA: TGTGCCAGCTCACCTCGGGACAGTCCTGAAGCTTTCTTT
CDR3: CASSPRDSPEAFF

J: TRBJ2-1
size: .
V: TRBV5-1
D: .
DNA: TGCGCCAGCAGCTTGGGTTATTCTAGCTCCTACAATGAGCAGTTCTTC
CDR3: CASSLGYSSSYNEQFF

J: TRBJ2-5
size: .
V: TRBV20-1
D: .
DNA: TGCAGTGCTAGAGATGGGGCTCTGGAGTACTTC
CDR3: CSARDGALEYF

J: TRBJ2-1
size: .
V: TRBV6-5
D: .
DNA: TGTGCCAGCAGTTACCGAGCGGGCTCCTACGACAATGAGCAGTTCTTC
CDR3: CASSYRAGSYDNEQFF

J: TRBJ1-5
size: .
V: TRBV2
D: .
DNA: TGTGCCAGCAGTGAGCCTCGGGGACAAAGCAATCAGCCCCAGCATTTT
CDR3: CASSEPRGQSNQPQHF

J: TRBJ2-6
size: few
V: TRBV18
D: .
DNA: TGTGCCAGCTCACCCAGAGAGACTTCTGGGGCCAACGTCCTGACTTTC
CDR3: CASSPRETSGANVLTF

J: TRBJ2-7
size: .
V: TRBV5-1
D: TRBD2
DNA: TGCGCCAGCAGCTCGATAGCGGGAGGGCCGGTCGAGCAGTACTTC
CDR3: CASSSIAGGPVEQYF

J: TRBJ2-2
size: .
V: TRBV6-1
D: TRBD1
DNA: TGTGCCAGCAGTGGCGACAGGGGCGACACCGGGGAGCTGTTTTTT
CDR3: CASSGDRGDTGELFF

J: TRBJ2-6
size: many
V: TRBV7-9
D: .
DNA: TGTGCCACCCACTCTGGGGCCAACGTCCTGACTTTC
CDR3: CATHSGANVLTF

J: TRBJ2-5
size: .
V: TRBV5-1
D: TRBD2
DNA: TGCGCCAGCAGCCGGGTAGCGGGCAGCATGGTTGAGACCCAGTACTTC
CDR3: CASSRVAGSMVETQYF

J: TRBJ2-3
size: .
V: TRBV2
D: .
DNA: TGTGCCAGCCACCCCTCCGTGGGAGCAGCGTCCCCAGATACGCAGTATTTT
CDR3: CASHPSVGAASPDTQYF

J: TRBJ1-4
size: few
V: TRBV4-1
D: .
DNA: TGCGCCAGCAGCCCCCCCGTAGTTGCTAATGAAAAACTGTTTTTT
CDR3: CASSPPVVANEKLFF

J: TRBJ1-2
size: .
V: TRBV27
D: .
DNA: TGTGCCAGCAGTTTACAGGGGTCAGGCTACACCTTC
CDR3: CASSLQGSGYTF

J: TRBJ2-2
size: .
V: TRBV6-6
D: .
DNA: TGTGCCAGCAGTTACTCCTTGAACACCGGGGAGCTGTTTTTT
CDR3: CASSYSLNTGELFF

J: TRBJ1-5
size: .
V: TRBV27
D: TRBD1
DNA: TGTGCCAGCCGTGAAGGGACAGGGGGTCGCAATCAGCCCCAGCATTTT
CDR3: CASREGTGGRNQPQHF

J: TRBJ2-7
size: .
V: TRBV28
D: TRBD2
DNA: TGTGCCACCTACGTAGCGGGCGGGGAGCAGTACTTC
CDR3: CATYVAGGEQYF

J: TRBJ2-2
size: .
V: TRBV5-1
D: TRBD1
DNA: TGCGCCAGCAGCTTCGGGACAGGGGGCGGAACCGGGGAGCTGTTTTTT
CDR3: CASSFGTGGGTGELFF

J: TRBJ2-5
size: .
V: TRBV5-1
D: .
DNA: TGCGCCAGCAGCATACTGCGGGGCCAAGAGACCCAGTACTTC
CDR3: CASSILRGQETQYF

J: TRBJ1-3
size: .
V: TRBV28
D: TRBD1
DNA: TGTGCCAGCAGGGGGACAGGGGGTTCTGGAAACACCATATATTTT
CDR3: CASRGTGGSGNTIYF

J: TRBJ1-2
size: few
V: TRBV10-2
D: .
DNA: TGCGCCAGCAGTGAGTTGAGGATGGAGGGAATCAGGGGCTACACCTTC
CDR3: CASSELRMEGIRGYTF

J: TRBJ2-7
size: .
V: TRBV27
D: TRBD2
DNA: TGTGCCAGCAGTTCGTCTAGCGGGACCTTTCTAATTGAGCAGTACTTC
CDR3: CASSSSSGTFLIEQYF

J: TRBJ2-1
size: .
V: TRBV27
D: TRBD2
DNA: TGTGCCAGCAGTGCCAACATCCAACTAGCGGGAGGGCGAAATGAGCAGTTCTTC
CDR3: CASSANIQLAGGRNEQFF

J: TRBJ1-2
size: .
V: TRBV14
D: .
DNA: TGTGCCAGCAGCCAACACAGGGAACAGGGCTACACCTTC
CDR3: CASSQHREQGYTF

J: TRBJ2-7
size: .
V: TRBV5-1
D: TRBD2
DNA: TGCGCCAGCAGCTTAGGGACTAGCGGGCTAGCCGCCTACGAGCAGTACTTC
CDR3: CASSLGTSGLAAYEQYF

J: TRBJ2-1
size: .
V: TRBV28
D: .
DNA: TGTGCCAGCAGGGGCCCGCTGGTCAGGGGCAATGAGCAGTTCTTC
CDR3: CASRGPLVRGNEQFF

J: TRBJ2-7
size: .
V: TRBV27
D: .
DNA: TGTGCCAGCAGTTTTGTGGGGCGCAACGAGCAGTACTTC
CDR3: CASSFVGRNEQYF

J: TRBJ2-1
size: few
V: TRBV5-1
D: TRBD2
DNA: TGCGCCAGCAGCCCCCGACCGCTGACTAGCGGCTACAATGAGCAGTTCTTC
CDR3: CASSPRPLTSGYNEQFF

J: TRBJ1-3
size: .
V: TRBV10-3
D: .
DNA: TGTGCCATCCAGGACCTAAGTAGCGCGAGAGGAAACACCATATATTTT
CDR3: CAIQDLSSARGNTIYF

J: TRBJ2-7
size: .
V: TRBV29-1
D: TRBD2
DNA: TGCAGCGTTGAATACTGGACTAGCGGATCCTACGAGCAGTACTTC
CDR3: CSVEYWTSGSYEQYF

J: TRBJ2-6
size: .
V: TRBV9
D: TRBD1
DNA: TGTGCCAGCAGCACTACCCGAGCCGAGGGGGCCGGGGCCAACGTCCTGACTTTC
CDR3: CASSTTRAEGAGANVLTF

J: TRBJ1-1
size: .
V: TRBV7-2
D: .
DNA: TGTGCCAGCAGCTCCCGTCCAGGGAAAACTGAAGCTTTCTTT
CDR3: CASSSRPGKTEAFF

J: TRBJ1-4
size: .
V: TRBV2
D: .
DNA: TGTGCCAGCAGTCGACAGTCATATAATGAAAAACTGTTTTTT
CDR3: CASSRQSYNEKLFF

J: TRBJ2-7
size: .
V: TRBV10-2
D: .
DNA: TGCGCCAGCAGTGAAGGGGGCTCCTACGAGCAGTACTTC
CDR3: CASSEGGSYEQYF

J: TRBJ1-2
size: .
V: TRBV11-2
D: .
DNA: TGTGCCAGCAGTTTAGAGCGGGGGATTAACTATGGCTACACCTTC
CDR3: CASSLERGINYGYTF